These 18 T cell receptor beta chains were sequenced from one sample in a study of OX40 agonist ivuxolimab in advanced cancers. Repertoires were generated with immunoSEQ multiplex PCR, while TCRdb's copy carries only in-frame clones and drops some. Among fewer than 65,000 clones listed, 82% were seen once. Sample: CD4+ or CD8+ T cells sorted from blood, taken in a trial of the OX40 agonist ivuxolimab. The receptors were sampled from an adult with an advanced solid tumor such as melanoma, head and neck, liver or kidney cancer.

The V and J genes are TRBV5-1 and TRBJ1-1; D gene unclear. The CDR3 has 14 residues. Germline V lookup: CDR1 SGHRS, CDR2 YFSETQ. V was shortened by 0 bases and J by 1 base, with 7 bases between the two germline ends. The CDR3 DNA is TGCGCCAGCAGCTTGGAGGTAGCGAACACTGAAGCTTTCTTT. Residues: CASSLEVANTEAFF.

The genes are TRBV5-4 and TRBJ1-6; D gene unclear. The CDR3 loop spans 13 amino acids. The V and J ends lost 0 bases and 7 bases respectively, with 5 bases between them. Germline V gene sequence: CDR1 SGHNT, CDR2 YYREEE (reference sequence). In DNA form, the CDR3 reads TGTGCCAGCAGCTTGGACACAAATTCACCCCTCCACTTT. Translation: CASSLDTNSPLHF.

In its sample, this clone was seen a few times. The DNA for the CDR3 is TGCGCCAGCAGCTTGCTGACAGGGAACACTGAAGCTTTCTTT. Residues: CASSLLTGNTEAFF. The rearrangement joins TRBV5-1 to TRBJ1-1; possibly TRBD1 for D (6 bases). V was cut by 1 base and J by 1 base, with 8 bases left in between. CDR1 and CDR2 from the germline V gene are SGHRS and YFSETQ. This CDR3 comprises 14 residues.

The V call is TRBV6-5, the J call TRBJ1-2; D remains unclear. Trimming stripped 9 bases from V and 6 bases from J, with 11 bases between. The CDR3 extends over 11 amino acids. The germline V gene has CDR1 MNHEY and CDR2 SVGAGI. DNA for the CDR3: TGTGCCAGTCAAGGCGCTCATGGCTACACCTTC. It specifies CASQGAHGYTF.

The chain is built from TRBV5-1 and TRBJ2-1; 8 bases are shared with TRBD2. The CDR3 consists of 15 residues. Germline V lookup: CDR1 SGHRS, CDR2 YFSETQ. V lost 3 bases, J lost 5 bases, and 7 bases stayed unmatched. CDR3 amino acids: CASSSGLAHHNEQFF. DNA for the CDR3: TGCGCCAGCAGCTCCGGACTAGCCCATCACAATGAGCAGTTCTTC.

The chain links TRBV7-2 to TRBJ1-4, with 10 nucleotides matching TRBD1. V shed 1 base and J 8 bases; nucleotides not matched to a gene: 4. Germline CDR1 SGHTA, CDR2 FQGNSA. The CDR3 has 15 amino acids. CDR3 bases: TGTGCCAGCAGCTTAGGACAGGGGGCTTGGGAAAAACTGTTTTTT. Translating it yields CASSLGQGAWEKLFF.

The chain couples TRBV2 to TRBJ2-2; D remains unclear. Germline CDR1 and CDR2: SNHLY and FYNNEI. V shed 6 bases and J shed 4 bases, with 9 bases lying between them. This CDR3 comprises 13 residues. The CDR3 nucleotides read TGTGCCAGCAGAAAACCGGGCACCGGGGAGCTGTTTTTT. Its protein product is CASRKPGTGELFF.

The chain uses TRBV7-9 and TRBJ2-7, with D tentatively TRBD2 (6 bases). V was cut by 2 bases and J by 4 bases, with 15 bases left in between. Germline assignment: CDR1 SEHNR and CDR2 FQNEAQ (reference sequence). The CDR3 has 15 amino acids. The CDR3 is CASSLRQTSQYEQYF. The DNA of the CDR3 is TGTGCCAGCAGCTTACGACAAACTAGCCAATACGAGCAGTACTTC. Complete variable domain (other parts from reference TRBV7-9 and TRBJ2-7): DTGVSQNPRHKITKRGQNVTFRCDPISEHNRLYWYRQTLGQGPEFLTYFQNEAQLEKSRLLSDRFSAERPKGSFSTLEIQRTEQGDSAMYLCASSLRQTSQYEQYFGPGTRLTVT.

The chain combines TRBV2 with TRBJ1-5, with TRBD1 matching over 7 bases. The CDR3 runs 12 residues. Germline V CDR1 and CDR2: SNHLY, FYNNEI. Unmatched junction bases numbered 3, after V lost 9 bases and J lost 4 bases. The CDR3 DNA sequence: TGTGCCAGAGGGACAGCTAATCAGCCCCAGCATTTT. This gives the protein CARGTANQPQHF.

This chain links TRBV11-2 with TRBJ2-5; D ambiguous. The CDR3 is made up of 11 amino acids. The germline V and J ends were trimmed by 2 bases and 5 bases, with 3 bases remaining between them. Germline CDR1 reads SGHAT; CDR2 reads FQNNGV. This chain's CDR3 is CASSLKETQYF. CDR3 DNA sequence: TGTGCCAGCAGCTTAAAGGAGACCCAGTACTTC.

This clone was detected once. V is TRBV7-2 and J is TRBJ2-1; D is possibly TRBD2 (5 bases). Germline CDR1 reads SGHTA; CDR2 reads FQGNSA. This CDR3 has 13 amino acids. V lost 1 base and J lost 9, with 10 bases in between. The CDR3 region has the DNA TGTGCCAGCAGCTTAGGTCGAGAGGGTGAGCAGTTCTTC. Protein product: CASSLGREGEQFF.

The rearrangement uses TRBV5-5 and TRBJ2-1, with no clear D. The CDR3 is 11 amino acids. From germline, CDR1 is SGHKS and CDR2 YYEKEE (reference sequence). V was cut by 5 bases and J by 8 bases, with 8 bases left in between. The CDR3 loop is CASRFNDEQFF. As DNA, the CDR3 is TGTGCCAGCAGGTTCAACGATGAGCAGTTCTTC.

The chain links TRBV5-5 to TRBJ1-3, with D maybe TRBD1 (5 bases). The germline V gene encodes CDR1 SGHKS and CDR2 YYEKEE (reference sequence). This CDR3 is 14 amino acids long. Trimming removed 6 bases from V and 2 bases from J, with 12 bases in between. CDR3 residues: CASTPLGPGNTIYF. In DNA form, the CDR3 reads TGTGCCAGCACCCCCCTGGGGCCTGGAAACACCATATATTTT.

This clone came up a few times. The junction shows a germline mismatch at one end, possibly a read error. The V gene is TRBV20-1, the J gene TRBJ1-1; maybe TRBD1 (6 bases). The CDR3 runs to 9 residues. The germline V gene has CDR1 DFQATT and CDR2 SNEGSKA (reference sequence). The CDR3 spells CSARETGSF. The DNA for the CDR3 is TGCAGTGCTAGAGAGACAGGCAGTTTT.

This clone has just one count. J is TRBJ2-1 and V is TRBV29-1; unclear D gene. This CDR3 is built from 12 residues. Deletions cut 0 bases from V and 6 bases from J, with 6 bases between. Germline V gene lookup returns CDR1 SQVTM and CDR2 ANQGSEA. CDR3 protein: CSVEEPRNEQFF. In DNA form, the CDR3 reads TGCAGCGTTGAAGAACCCCGCAATGAGCAGTTCTTC.

The rearrangement links TRBV6-6 to TRBJ2-3; 7 nucleotides align to TRBD2. From germline, CDR1 is MNHNY and CDR2 SVGAGI (reference sequence). This CDR3 is built from 12 residues. V trimming: 11 bases; J trimming: 4 bases; junction bases outside the gene matches: 6. CDR3 protein: CAWGREPDTQYF. The CDR3 DNA sequence: TGTGCCTGGGGGAGGGAGCCAGATACGCAGTATTTT.

The chain has TRBV19 and TRBJ1-2; TRBD1 matches 8 bases. Per germline, CDR1 LNHDA and CDR2 SQIVND (reference sequence). The CDR3 has 16 amino acids. Unmatched junction bases numbered 11, after V lost 5 bases and J lost 3 bases. The chain's CDR3 is CASSPPGQGADYGYTF. Here the CDR3 DNA reads TGTGCCAGTAGTCCCCCGGGGCAGGGGGCGGACTATGGCTACACCTTC.

The chain has TRBV7-2 and TRBJ1-1; tentative D call: TRBD1 (6 bases). Germline lookup yields CDR1 SGHTA and CDR2 FQGNSA. Trimming cost V 3 bases and J 6 bases, with 14 bases left between them. The CDR3 has 14 amino acids. The CDR3 sequence: CASSFRGRIAEAFF. CDR3 sequence (DNA): TGTGCCAGCAGCTTTCGGGGGCGTATCGCTGAAGCTTTCTTT.